This record looks at one T cell receptor beta chain sequence and its context. This sample stems from a study of blood T cell repertoires in COVID-19. On the study more broadly: Collection of acute and convalescent COVID-19 samples took place in the United States, Italy and Spain. PBMCs, B-cell-depleted T cells, or T cells were the source of the cDNA or gDNA that made up the material.

Original data processing: Reference gene primer amplification gave nucleated cell count estimates. Measured with immunoSEQ multiplex PCR; TCRdb has only the in-frame clones, and not every one. V, J and clone size reflect that table, while D and trimming were determined from the DNA. The profile shows some 240,000 clones, about 80% of them singletons. With V trimmed by 4 bases and J by 7 bases, 9 bases remained unmatched. From germline, CDR1 is PRHDT and CDR2 FYEKMQ (reference sequence). The CDR3 extends over 16 amino acids. The clonotype comes from a woman at least 80 years old with acute or convalescent COVID-19. J is TRBJ1-6 and V is TRBV13; 8 bases map to TRBD1. The specimen sequenced was peripheral blood. CDR3 residues: CASSSRGPARNSPLHF. CDR3 bases: TGTGCCAGCAGCTCCAGGGGGCCCGCCAGGAATTCACCCCTCCACTTT.